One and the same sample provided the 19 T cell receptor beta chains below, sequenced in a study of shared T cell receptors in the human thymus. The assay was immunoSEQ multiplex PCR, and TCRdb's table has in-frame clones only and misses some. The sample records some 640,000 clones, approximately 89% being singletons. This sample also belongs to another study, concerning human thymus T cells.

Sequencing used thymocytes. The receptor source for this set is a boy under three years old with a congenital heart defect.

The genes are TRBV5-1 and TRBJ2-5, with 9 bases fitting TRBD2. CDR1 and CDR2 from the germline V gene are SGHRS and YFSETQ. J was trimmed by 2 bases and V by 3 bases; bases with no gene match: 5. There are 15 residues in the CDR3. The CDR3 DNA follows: TGCGCCAGCAGCTACGGGACTAGCCTACAAGAGACCCAGTACTTC. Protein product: CASSYGTSLQETQYF.

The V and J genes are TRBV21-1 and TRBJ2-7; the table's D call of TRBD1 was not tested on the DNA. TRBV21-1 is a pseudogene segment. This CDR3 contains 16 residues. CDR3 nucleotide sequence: TGTGCCAGCAGCAAAGGAGGGGACAGGGGGCTTTACGAGCAGTACTTC. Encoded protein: CASSKGGDRGLYEQYF.

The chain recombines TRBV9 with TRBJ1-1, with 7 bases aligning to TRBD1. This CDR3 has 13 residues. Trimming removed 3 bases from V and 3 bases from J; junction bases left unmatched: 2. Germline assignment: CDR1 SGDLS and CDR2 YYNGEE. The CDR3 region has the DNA TGTGCCAGCAGCGCCAGGGGGGACACTGAAGCTTTCTTT. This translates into CASSARGDTEAFF.

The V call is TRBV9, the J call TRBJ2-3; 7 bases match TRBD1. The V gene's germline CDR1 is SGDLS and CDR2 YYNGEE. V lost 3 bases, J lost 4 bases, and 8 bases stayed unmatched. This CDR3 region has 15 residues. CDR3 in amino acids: CASSGQGPVADTQYF. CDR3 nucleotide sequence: TGTGCCAGCAGCGGACAGGGCCCGGTCGCAGATACGCAGTATTTT.

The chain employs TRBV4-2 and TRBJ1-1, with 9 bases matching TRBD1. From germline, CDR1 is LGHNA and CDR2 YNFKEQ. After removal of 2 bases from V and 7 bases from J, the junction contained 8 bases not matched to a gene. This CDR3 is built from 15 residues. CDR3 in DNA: TGTGCCAGCAGCCAACGACAGGGGGACAGAGGTGAAGCTTTCTTT. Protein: CASSQRQGDRGEAFF.

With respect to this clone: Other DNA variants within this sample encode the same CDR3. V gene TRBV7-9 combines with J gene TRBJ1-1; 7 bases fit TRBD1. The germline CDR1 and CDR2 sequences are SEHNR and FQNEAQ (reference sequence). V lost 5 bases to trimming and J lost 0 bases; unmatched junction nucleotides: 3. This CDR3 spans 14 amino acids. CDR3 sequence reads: CASSPDRVNTEAFF. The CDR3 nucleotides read TGTGCCAGCAGCCCCGACAGGGTGAACACTGAAGCTTTCTTT.

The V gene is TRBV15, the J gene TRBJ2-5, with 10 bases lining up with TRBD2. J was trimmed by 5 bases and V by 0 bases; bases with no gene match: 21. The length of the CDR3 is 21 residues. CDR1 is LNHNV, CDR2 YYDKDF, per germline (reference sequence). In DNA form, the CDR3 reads TGTGCCACCAGCAGAGACATTACCGAGACTAGCGGGCGCCAAGCGGTGGAGACCCAGTACTTC. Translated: CATSRDITETSGRQAVETQYF.

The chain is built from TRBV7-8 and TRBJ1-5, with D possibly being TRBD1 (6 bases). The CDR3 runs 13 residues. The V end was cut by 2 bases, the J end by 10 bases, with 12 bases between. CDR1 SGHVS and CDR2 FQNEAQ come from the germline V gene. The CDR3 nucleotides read TGTGCCAGCAGCTTAAGCGAAGGGGGTCCCCAGCATTTT. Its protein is CASSLSEGGPQHF.

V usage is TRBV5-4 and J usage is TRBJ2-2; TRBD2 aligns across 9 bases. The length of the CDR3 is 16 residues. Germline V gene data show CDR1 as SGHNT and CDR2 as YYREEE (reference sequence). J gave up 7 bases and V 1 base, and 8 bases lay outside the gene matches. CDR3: CASSLCLAGAVGELFF. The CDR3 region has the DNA TGTGCCAGCAGCTTGTGTTTAGCGGGAGCAGTCGGGGAGCTGTTTTTT.

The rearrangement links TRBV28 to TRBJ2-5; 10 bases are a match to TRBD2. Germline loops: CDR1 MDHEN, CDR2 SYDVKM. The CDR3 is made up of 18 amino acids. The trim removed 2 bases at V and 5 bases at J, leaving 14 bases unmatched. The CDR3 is CASSLHRSLAGEYETQYF. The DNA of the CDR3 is TGTGCCAGCAGTTTACACCGCTCTCTAGCGGGAGAATATGAGACCCAGTACTTC.

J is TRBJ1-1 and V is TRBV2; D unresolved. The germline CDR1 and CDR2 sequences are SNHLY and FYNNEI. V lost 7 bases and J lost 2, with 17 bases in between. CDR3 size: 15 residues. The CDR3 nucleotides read TGTGCCAGCAATCGGCGTTACGGGTCCAACACTGAAGCTTTCTTT. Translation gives CASNRRYGSNTEAFF.

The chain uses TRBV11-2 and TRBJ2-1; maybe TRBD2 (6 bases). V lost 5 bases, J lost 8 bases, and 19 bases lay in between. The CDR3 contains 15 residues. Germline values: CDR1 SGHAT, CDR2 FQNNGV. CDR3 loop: CASSQTGRMEYEQFF. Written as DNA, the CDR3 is TGTGCCAGCAGCCAAACGGGGAGGATGGAGTATGAGCAGTTCTTC.

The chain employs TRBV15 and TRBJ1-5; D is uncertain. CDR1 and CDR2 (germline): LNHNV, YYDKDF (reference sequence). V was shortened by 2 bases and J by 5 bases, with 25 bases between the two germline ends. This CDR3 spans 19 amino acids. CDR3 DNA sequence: TGTGCCACCAGCAGACCCCCTTCGATAGGAGGGCGCGGAGATCAGCCCCAGCATTTT. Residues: CATSRPPSIGGRGDQPQHF.

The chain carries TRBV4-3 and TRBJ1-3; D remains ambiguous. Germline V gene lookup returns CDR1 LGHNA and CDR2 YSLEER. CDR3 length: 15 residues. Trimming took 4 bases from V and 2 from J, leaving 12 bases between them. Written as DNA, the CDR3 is TGCGCCAGCAGCCCGGGAACGACAACTGGAAACACCATATATTTT. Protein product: CASSPGTTTGNTIYF.

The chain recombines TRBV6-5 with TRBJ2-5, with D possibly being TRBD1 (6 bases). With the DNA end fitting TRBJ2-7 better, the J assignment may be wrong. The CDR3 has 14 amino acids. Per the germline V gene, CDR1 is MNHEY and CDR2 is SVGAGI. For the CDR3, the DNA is TGTGCCAGCAGTTCTGGACAGCAGGGCTACGAGCAGTACTTC. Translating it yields CASSSGQQGYEQYF.

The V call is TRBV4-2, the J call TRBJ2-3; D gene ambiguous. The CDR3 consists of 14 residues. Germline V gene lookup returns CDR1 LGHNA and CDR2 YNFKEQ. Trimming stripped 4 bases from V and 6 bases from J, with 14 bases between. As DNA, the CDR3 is TGTGCCAGCAGCCTCCGGATAGCTGCCGATACGCAGTATTTT. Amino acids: CASSLRIAADTQYF.

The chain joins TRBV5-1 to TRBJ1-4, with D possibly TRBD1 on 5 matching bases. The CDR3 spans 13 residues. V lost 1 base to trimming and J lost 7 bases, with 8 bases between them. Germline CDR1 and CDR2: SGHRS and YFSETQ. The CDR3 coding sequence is TGCGCCAGCAGCTTGTTGGGGGGTGAAAAACTGTTTTTT. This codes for CASSLLGGEKLFF. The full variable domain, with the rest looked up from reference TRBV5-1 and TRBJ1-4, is KAGVTQTPRYLIKTRGQQVTLSCSPISGHRSVSWYQQTPGQGLQFLFEYFSETQRNKGNFPGRFSGRQFSNSRSEMNVSTLELGDSALYLCASSLLGGEKLFFGSGTQLSVL.

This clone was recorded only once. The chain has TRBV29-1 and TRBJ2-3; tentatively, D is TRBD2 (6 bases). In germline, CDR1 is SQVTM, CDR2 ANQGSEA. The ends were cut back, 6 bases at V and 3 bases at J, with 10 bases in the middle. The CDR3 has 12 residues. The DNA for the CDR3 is TGCAGCGTCGCCGGGAGAACAGATACGCAGTATTTT. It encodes CSVAGRTDTQYF.

The CDR3 sequence is CASSLGYGGKHTDTQYF. The CDR3 DNA sequence: TGCGCCAGCAGCTTGGGTTACGGGGGGAAACACACAGATACGCAGTATTTT. This chain uses TRBV5-1 with TRBJ2-3; 7 nucleotides line up with TRBD2. There are 17 residues in the CDR3. Germline V gene lookup returns CDR1 SGHRS and CDR2 YFSETQ. Trimming at V came to 0 bases and at J to 2 bases, leaving 9 bases not matched to a gene.